The 31 T cell receptor beta chains given below trace back to one sample, sequenced in a study of cytomegalovirus exposure and HLA in healthy donors. In the PCR, 60 Vbeta and 13 Jbeta primers were used. The data were produced by immunoSEQ multiplex PCR, yet TCRdb's version contains in-frame clones alone and is incomplete. The sample has tens of thousands of clones; 75% to 90% are singletons. Specimen: PBMCs. The receptor set was obtained from a human donor in good health.

The V call is TRBV19, the J call TRBJ2-1, with 9 bases aligning to TRBD2. The CDR3 has 16 amino acids. V lost 7 bases, J lost 0 bases, and 7 bases stayed unmatched. Germline V gives CDR1 LNHDA, CDR2 SQIVND (reference sequence). For the CDR3, the DNA is TGTGCCAGTACTAAGATAGCGGGGGACTCCTACAATGAGCAGTTCTTC. This encodes CASTKIAGDSYNEQFF.

CDR3 nucleotide sequence: TGTGCCAGTAGTATAGATAAGGCAGGGGGCCGGCCCCAGCATTTT. Translating it yields CASSIDKAGGRPQHF. V and J are TRBV19 and TRBJ1-5; 8 bases align to TRBD1. This CDR3 is built from 15 residues. J was trimmed by 9 bases and V by 0 bases; bases with no gene match: 7. Germline V lookup: CDR1 LNHDA, CDR2 SQIVND (reference sequence).

This clone was picked up a small number of times. The chain combines TRBV7-3 with TRBJ2-3; 9 nucleotides align to TRBD2. The germline CDR1 and CDR2 sequences are SGHTA and FQGTGA. There are 19 residues in the CDR3. V was pared by 5 bases and J by 5 bases, with 20 bases of the junction left unmatched. Here the CDR3 reads CASSPTFGGGGALRDTQYF. In nucleotides, the CDR3 is TGTGCCAGCAGCCCGACGTTTGGGGGCGGGGGGGCCCTTAGAGATACGCAGTATTTT.

J is TRBJ2-3 and V is TRBV7-2, with TRBD1 matching over 8 bases. V trimming: 5 bases; J trimming: 6 bases; junction bases outside the gene matches: 7. The CDR3 loop spans 14 amino acids. Germline CDR1 and CDR2: SGHTA and FQGNSA. CDR3 region: CASSRVRQGDTQYF. The CDR3 nucleotides read TGTGCCAGCAGCCGGGTCAGACAGGGGGATACGCAGTATTTT.

The chain has TRBV7-2 and TRBJ2-7; 10 bases map to TRBD2. The CDR3 is made up of 16 amino acids. Looked up from germline, CDR1 is SGHTA and CDR2 is FQGNSA. V lost 0 bases, J lost 5 bases, and 7 bases stayed unmatched. This CDR3 reads CASSLAPGLARDEQYF. The CDR3, as DNA: TGTGCCAGCAGCTTAGCTCCGGGACTAGCGAGGGACGAGCAGTACTTC.

This rearrangement joins TRBV7-2 to TRBJ2-5; D possibly corresponds to TRBD1 (6 bases). Between the trimmed V and J ends, which lost 3 bases and 5 bases, there was a span of 13 bases. The CDR3 consists of 14 residues. Germline V gene data show CDR1 as SGHTA and CDR2 as FQGNSA. This CDR3 reads CASSFGGPGETQYF. CDR3 DNA sequence: TGTGCCAGCAGCTTTGGGGGCCCGGGGGAGACCCAGTACTTC.

This clone was counted only a few times. The chain is built from TRBV11-2 and TRBJ1-1; 11 bases agree with TRBD1. V trimming: 5 bases; J trimming: 2 bases; junction bases outside the gene matches: 7. This CDR3 comprises 16 residues. CDR1 is SGHAT and CDR2 is FQNNGV in the germline V gene. The CDR3 protein is CASSKGQGGGNTEAFF. The DNA for the CDR3 is TGTGCCAGCAGCAAGGGACAGGGGGGAGGTAACACTGAAGCTTTCTTT. Drawing the rest from reference TRBV11-2 and TRBJ1-1, the complete variable domain is EAGVAQSPRYKIIEKRQSVAFWCNPISGHATLYWYQQILGQGPKLLIQFQNNGVVDDSQLPKDRFSAERLKGVDSTLKIQPAKLEDSAVYLCASSKGQGGGNTEAFFGQGTRLTVV.

V is TRBV28 and J is TRBJ2-7; TRBD1 matches at 7 bases. The germline gives CDR1 MDHEN, CDR2 SYDVKM. The CDR3 has 18 amino acids. Losses at the gene ends were 6 bases for V and 0 bases for J; bases not matched to a gene: 17. The CDR3 DNA sequence: TGTGCCAGCAGCGCACCTCGACAGGGATCAAAGACCTCCTACGAGCAGTACTTC. This encodes CASSAPRQGSKTSYEQYF.

This chain links TRBV5-1 with TRBJ2-7; D gene unclear. Germline lookup yields CDR1 SGHRS and CDR2 YFSETQ. The CDR3 length is 14 residues. The V and J ends lost 4 bases and 2 bases respectively, with 13 bases between them. Here the CDR3 DNA reads TGCGCCAGCAGCCTATCCTCACCCACCTACGAGCAGTACTTC. It codes for CASSLSSPTYEQYF.

CDR3 DNA sequence: TGTGCCAGCAGCCAGGGTCCTGAAAAACTGTTTTTT. Encoded protein: CASSQGPEKLFF. V usage is TRBV2 and J usage is TRBJ1-4; D perhaps matches TRBD1 (5 bases). Trimming stripped 6 bases from V and 7 bases from J, with 9 bases between. Germline CDR1 is SNHLY and CDR2 is FYNNEI. There are 12 residues in the CDR3.

The CDR3 bases are TGTGCCAGCAGTCTCAGCGGGGGGGCTTATACTGAGCAGTTCTTC. It encodes CASSLSGGAYTEQFF. The chain links TRBV2 to TRBJ2-1, with 10 nucleotides matching TRBD2. Germline V gives CDR1 SNHLY, CDR2 FYNNEI. V gave up 5 bases and J gave up 9 bases; unmatched junction bases: 10. CDR3 length equals 15 residues.

This clone has more than one count but fewer than ten. This rearrangement joins TRBV4-3 to TRBJ2-6; the D gene is possibly TRBD1 (6 bases). This CDR3 is built from 16 residues. Looked up from germline, CDR1 is LGHNA and CDR2 is YSLEER. The V end lost 0 bases, the J end lost 4 bases, and 10 bases lay between the germline ends. The CDR3 DNA reads as TGCGCCAGCAGCCAAGATCAGGGGAGCGGGGCCAACGTCCTGACTTTC. It yields the protein CASSQDQGSGANVLTF.

This clone came up once. CDR3 bases: TGTGCCAGCTCCCGTCGGACTGGAAATGAGCAGTTCTTC. It codes for CASSRRTGNEQFF. This chain links TRBV18 with TRBJ2-1; D is possibly TRBD2 (5 bases). Germline V gene sequence: CDR1 KGHSH, CDR2 LQKENI. Trimming shortened V by 6 bases and J by 7 bases, and 13 bases separated the two germline ends. The CDR3 has 13 amino acids. Filled out from reference TRBV18 and TRBJ2-1, the complete variable domain reads NAGVMQNPRHLVRRRGQEARLRCSPMKGHSHVYWYRQLPEEGLKFMVYLQKENIIDESGMPKERFSAEFPKEGPSILRIQQVVRGDSAAYFCASSRRTGNEQFFGPGTRLTVL.

The chain carries TRBV29-1 and TRBJ2-7, with 7 nucleotides matching TRBD2. Germline CDR1 and CDR2: SQVTM and ANQGSEA. J was trimmed by 0 bases and V by 4 bases; bases with no gene match: 6. The CDR3 spans 14 residues. CDR3 amino acids: CSVGSGGGSYEQYF. The CDR3 DNA reads as TGCAGCGTTGGTTCCGGCGGGGGCTCCTACGAGCAGTACTTC.

This clone was picked up a small number of times. The chain is built from TRBV10-3 and TRBJ1-1; D not resolved. From germline, CDR1 is ENHRY and CDR2 SYGVKD. V lost 0 bases to trimming and J lost 4 bases, with 15 bases between them. The CDR3 length is 16 residues. CDR3 region: CAISESGSLRGTEAFF. The CDR3 DNA reads TGTGCCATCAGTGAGTCGGGATCCTTACGGGGCACTGAAGCTTTCTTT.

The chain has TRBV5-1 and TRBJ1-4; the match to TRBD1 covers 9 bases. The CDR3 has 15 residues. Trimming took 0 bases from V and 7 from J; bases not matched to a gene: 4. Per the germline V gene, CDR1 is SGHRS and CDR2 is YFSETQ. CDR3 amino acids: CASSLEWTGVEKLFF. The CDR3 DNA reads TGCGCCAGCAGCTTGGAGTGGACAGGGGTTGAAAAACTGTTTTTT. The full variable domain, its missing parts supplied by reference TRBV5-1 and TRBJ1-4, is KAGVTQTPRYLIKTRGQQVTLSCSPISGHRSVSWYQQTPGQGLQFLFEYFSETQRNKGNFPGRFSGRQFSNSRSEMNVSTLELGDSALYLCASSLEWTGVEKLFFGSGTQLSVL.

V gene TRBV7-6 combines with J gene TRBJ2-5; 8 bases are a match to TRBD2. V lost 1 base, J lost 2 bases, and 9 bases stayed unmatched. The CDR3 covers 17 residues. Per the germline V gene, CDR1 is SGHVS and CDR2 is FNYEAQ. The CDR3 here is CASSLGAAGTRQETQYF. As DNA, the CDR3 is TGTGCCAGCAGCTTAGGGGCAGCCGGGACTAGACAAGAGACCCAGTACTTC. Full variable domain (remainder filled in from reference TRBV7-6 and TRBJ2-5): GAGVSQSPRYKVTKRGQDVALRCDPISGHVSLYWYRQALGQGPEFLTYFNYEAQQDKSGLPNDRFSAERPEGSISTLTIQRTEQRDSAMYRCASSLGAAGTRQETQYFGPGTRLLVL.

The chain is built from TRBV29-1 and TRBJ1-2; D uncertain. The CDR3 extends over 13 amino acids. Germline lookup yields CDR1 SQVTM and CDR2 ANQGSEA. Trimming removed 4 bases at V and 8 bases at J, with 17 bases between. DNA of the CDR3: TGCAGCGTTGGATCCAAGCAGGTATCCGGCTACACCTTC. This codes for CSVGSKQVSGYTF.

V and J are TRBV7-9 and TRBJ2-2; perhaps TRBD1 as D (6 bases). The CDR3 extends over 14 amino acids. V dropped 5 bases and J dropped 13 bases, with 20 bases sitting between them. Looked up from germline, CDR1 is SEHNR and CDR2 is FQNEAQ (reference sequence). Here the CDR3 DNA reads TGTGCCAGCAGCGAAATCTTAACAGGGTCGGGGCTGTTTTTT. It translates to CASSEILTGSGLFF. The full variable domain, its missing parts supplied by reference TRBV7-9 and TRBJ2-2, is DTGVSQNPRHKITKRGQNVTFRCDPISEHNRLYWYRQTLGQGPEFLTYFQNEAQLEKSRLLSDRFSAERPKGSFSTLEIQRTEQGDSAMYLCASSEILTGSGLFFGEGSRLTVL.

This chain links TRBV6-1 with TRBJ2-7; 10 nucleotides line up with TRBD1. This CDR3 spans 16 amino acids. The V and J ends lost 1 base and 1 base, in that order; junction bases with no gene match: 4. Germline CDR1 and CDR2: MNHNS and SASEGT. The CDR3 here is CASSEGSGQGSYEQYF. CDR3 DNA: TGTGCCAGCAGTGAAGGTTCGGGACAGGGGTCCTACGAGCAGTACTTC.

The chain recombines TRBV28 with TRBJ2-3; possibly TRBD2 for D (5 bases). Per the germline V gene, CDR1 is MDHEN and CDR2 is SYDVKM. Trimming stripped 8 bases from V and 5 bases from J, with 20 bases between. This CDR3 has 15 residues. CDR3 residues: CASARGRSGKDTQYF. In DNA form, the CDR3 reads TGTGCCAGCGCCCGGGGTCGGTCTGGTAAAGATACGCAGTATTTT.

V gene TRBV11-2 combines with J gene TRBJ2-5; 10 bases line up with TRBD1. The CDR3 consists of 17 residues. Germline V lookup: CDR1 SGHAT, CDR2 FQNNGV. The junction had 9 bases not matched to a gene; V was cut back by 0 bases and J by 5 bases. CDR3 protein: CASSLDGETGGGETQYF. CDR3 coding DNA: TGTGCCAGCAGCTTAGACGGTGAGACAGGGGGCGGCGAGACCCAGTACTTC.

This sequence joins TRBV9 and TRBJ2-1, with D perhaps matching TRBD2 (7 bases). V lost 0 bases, J lost 5 bases, and 15 bases lay in between. Germline CDR1 SGDLS, CDR2 YYNGEE. The CDR3 consists of 16 residues. The CDR3 loop reads CASSVGVGGPNNEQFF. As DNA, the CDR3 is TGTGCCAGCAGCGTAGGTGTCGGGGGGCCGAACAATGAGCAGTTCTTC.

CDR3 DNA: TGCGCCAGCAGCCAAGCCCGACAATTGGACTATGGCTACACCTTC. Its translation: CASSQARQLDYGYTF. J is TRBJ1-2 and V is TRBV4-1; D gene unclear. The CDR3 runs to 15 residues. In germline, CDR1 is MGHRA, CDR2 YSYEKL. V was pared by 1 base and J by 3 bases, with 12 bases between.

The chain couples TRBV21-1 to TRBJ1-2; the table's D call, TRBD1, was not checked against the DNA. TRBV21-1 is described as a pseudogene. The length of the CDR3 is 12 residues. The CDR3 nucleotides read TGTGCCAGCAGCAAGGGACAGGATGGCTACACCTTC. Residues: CASSKGQDGYTF.

V gene TRBV5-1 combines with J gene TRBJ1-2; D uncertain. Trimming took off 5 bases at V and 8 bases at J, with 25 bases between the two ends. The V gene's germline CDR1 is SGHRS and CDR2 YFSETQ. This CDR3 is built from 16 residues. The CDR3 DNA is TGCGCCAGCAGTTATAGTGATACGGGATCTCTGCAAGGCTACACCTTC. Amino acid sequence: CASSYSDTGSLQGYTF.

This clone was seen a single time. The chain has TRBV29-1 and TRBJ1-5, with 9 bases aligning to TRBD1. CDR1 is SQVTM and CDR2 is ANQGSEA in the germline V gene. After removal of 6 bases from V and 7 bases from J, the junction contained 7 bases not matched to a gene. The CDR3 is made up of 13 amino acids. The CDR3 DNA reads as TGCAGCGTGTTACAGGGGGCGAGGCAGCCCCAGCATTTT. Amino acids: CSVLQGARQPQHF.

A few counts support this clone. The CDR3 nucleotides are TGTGCCAGCAGCTTGAGTCAGGGAACTGAAGCTTTCTTT. It yields the protein CASSLSQGTEAFF. V is TRBV13 and J is TRBJ1-1; D possibly corresponds to TRBD1 (5 bases). CDR3 size: 13 residues. The germline V gene has CDR1 PRHDT and CDR2 FYEKMQ (reference sequence). V lost 3 bases, J lost 5 bases, and 10 bases lay in between.

This rearrangement joins TRBV7-2 to TRBJ2-4; D is ambiguous. The V end was cut by 4 bases, the J end by 0 bases, with 16 bases between. CDR1 and CDR2 (germline): SGHTA, FQGNSA. The CDR3 is 17 residues long. CDR3 protein: CASSSPGQELAKNIQYF. The CDR3 DNA follows: TGTGCCAGCAGCTCACCTGGTCAAGAGCTAGCCAAAAACATTCAGTACTTC. Full variable domain (outside the CDR3, taken from reference TRBV7-2 and TRBJ2-4): GAGVSQSPSNKVTEKGKDVELRCDPISGHTALYWYRQSLGQGLEFLIYFQGNSAPDKSGLPSDRFSAERTGGSVSTLTIQRTQQEDSAVYLCASSSPGQELAKNIQYFGAGTRLSVL.

The genes are TRBV10-3 and TRBJ2-2, with a weak D call TRBD2 (6 bases). Germline V gene sequence: CDR1 ENHRY, CDR2 SYGVKD. The CDR3 has 14 residues. The ends were cut back, 6 bases at V and 1 base at J, with 9 bases in the middle. The DNA for the CDR3 is TGTGCCATCAGGGAGACTAGGAACACCGGGGAGCTGTTTTTT. This codes for CAIRETRNTGELFF.

This rearrangement joins TRBV19 to TRBJ1-2; 8 bases align to TRBD1. This CDR3 contains 14 residues. The germline V gene has CDR1 LNHDA and CDR2 SQIVND (reference sequence). V lost 2 bases and J lost 2; bases outside the gene matches: 1. This chain's CDR3 is CASSISGGNYGYTF. The DNA for the CDR3 is TGTGCCAGTAGTATATCAGGGGGCAACTATGGCTACACCTTC.